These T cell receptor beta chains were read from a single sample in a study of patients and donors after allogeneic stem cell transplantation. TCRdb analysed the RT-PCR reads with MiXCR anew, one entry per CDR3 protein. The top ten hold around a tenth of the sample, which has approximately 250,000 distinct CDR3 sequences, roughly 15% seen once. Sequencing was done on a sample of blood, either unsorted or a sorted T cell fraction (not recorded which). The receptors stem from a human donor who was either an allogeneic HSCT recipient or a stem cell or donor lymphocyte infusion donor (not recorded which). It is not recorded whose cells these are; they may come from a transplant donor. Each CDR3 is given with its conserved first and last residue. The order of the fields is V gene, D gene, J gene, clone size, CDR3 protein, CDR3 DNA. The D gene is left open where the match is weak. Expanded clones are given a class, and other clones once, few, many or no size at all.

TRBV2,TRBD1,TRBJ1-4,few,CASSADRANEKLFF,TGTGCCAGCAGTGCCGACAGGGCTAATGAAAAACTGTTTTTT
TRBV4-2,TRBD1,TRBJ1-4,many,CASSQEGTAKLFF,TGTGCCAGCAGCCAAGAGGGGACAGCGAAACTGTTTTTT
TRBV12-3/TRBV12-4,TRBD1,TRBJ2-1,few,CASTTRTGALTYNEQFF,TGTGCCAGCACAACGCGGACAGGGGCTTTAACCTACAATGAGCAGTTCTTC
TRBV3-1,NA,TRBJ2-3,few,CASSSLPVSTDTQYF,TGTGCCAGCAGCTCCCTACCGGTTAGCACAGATACGCAGTATTTT
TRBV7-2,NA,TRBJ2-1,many,CASSPNSYNEQFF,TGTGCCAGCAGCCCCAACTCCTACAATGAGCAGTTCTTC
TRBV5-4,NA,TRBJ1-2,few,CASRGRPIYGYTF,TGTGCCAGCCGCGGCAGGCCGATCTATGGCTACACCTTC
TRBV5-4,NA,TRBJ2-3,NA,CASSQSPADTQYF,TGTGCCAGCAGCCAAAGCCCCGCAGATACGCAGTATTTT
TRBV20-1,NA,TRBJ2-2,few,CSPAGTLPTGELFF,TGCAGTCCTGCAGGGACCCTGCCCACCGGGGAGCTGTTTTTT
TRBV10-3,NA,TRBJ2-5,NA,CAIGKRESGAYQETQYF,TGTGCCATCGGGAAAAGGGAAAGCGGTGCGTACCAAGAGACCCAGTACTTC
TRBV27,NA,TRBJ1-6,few,CASSLLMKRGTSNSPLHF,TGTGCCAGCAGTTTATTGATGAAACGGGGAACTTCGAATTCACCCCTCCACTTT
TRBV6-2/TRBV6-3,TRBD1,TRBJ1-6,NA,CASSSGTGQGNSPLHF,TGTGCCAGCAGTTCCGGAACCGGACAGGGGAATTCACCCCTCCACTTT
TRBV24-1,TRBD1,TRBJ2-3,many,CATSDPMTGVGADTQYF,TGTGCCACCAGTGATCCGATGACAGGGGTTGGGGCAGATACGCAGTATTTT
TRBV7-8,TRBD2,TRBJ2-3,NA,CASSTVPGLAGSTDTQYF,TGTGCCAGCAGCACCGTCCCGGGACTAGCGGGAAGCACAGATACGCAGTATTTT
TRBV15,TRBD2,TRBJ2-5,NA,CATSLAGTSGREETQYF,TGTGCCACCAGCTTAGCCGGGACTAGCGGGAGGGAAGAGACCCAGTACTTC
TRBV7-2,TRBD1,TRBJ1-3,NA,CASSSGQGRGYGNTIYF,TGTGCCAGCAGCTCCGGACAGGGCCGGGGTTACGGAAACACCATATATTTT
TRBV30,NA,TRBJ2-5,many,CARTQRSGETQYF,TGTGCCCGGACCCAACGATCAGGGGAGACCCAGTACTTC
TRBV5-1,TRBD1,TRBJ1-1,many,CASSLTGGHTEAFF,TGCGCCAGCAGCTTAACAGGGGGCCACACTGAAGCTTTCTTT
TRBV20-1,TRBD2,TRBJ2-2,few,CSARDGRGLAVSGELFF,TGCAGTGCTAGAGATGGGAGGGGACTAGCGGTTTCTGGGGAGCTGTTTTTT
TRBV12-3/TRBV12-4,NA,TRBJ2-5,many,CASSANRGVQETQYF,TGTGCCAGCAGTGCCAATCGCGGGGTTCAAGAGACCCAGTACTTC
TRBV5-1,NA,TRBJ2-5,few,CASSLSLGSYQETQYF,TGCGCCAGCAGCCTGTCATTGGGGAGCTACCAAGAGACCCAGTACTTC
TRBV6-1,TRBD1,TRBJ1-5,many,CASSRTGVSISNQPQHF,TGTGCCAGCAGTCGGACAGGGGTTTCGATAAGCAATCAGCCCCAGCATTTT
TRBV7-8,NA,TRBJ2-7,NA,CASSLSGGEQYF,TGTGCCAGCAGCTTAAGCGGTGGCGAGCAGTACTTC
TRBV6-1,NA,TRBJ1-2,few,CASSNIRGKNYGYTF,TGTGCCAGCAGTAATATTCGGGGGAAGAACTATGGCTACACCTTC
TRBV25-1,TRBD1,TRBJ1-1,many,CAVHRGRGTEAFF,TGTGCCGTACACAGGGGGCGAGGTACTGAAGCTTTCTTT
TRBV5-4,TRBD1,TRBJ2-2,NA,CASSIGTDLTGELFF,TGTGCCAGCAGCATTGGGACAGATCTCACCGGGGAGCTGTTTTTT
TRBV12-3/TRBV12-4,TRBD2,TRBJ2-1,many,CASSLLAVSYNEQFF,TGTGCCAGCAGTTTACTAGCGGTCTCCTACAATGAGCAGTTCTTC
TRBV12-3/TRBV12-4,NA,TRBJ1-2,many,CASRGTYYGYTF,TGTGCCAGCAGGGGGACTTACTATGGCTACACCTTC
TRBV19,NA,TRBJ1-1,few,CASSIRTPEGAFF,TGTGCCAGTAGTATAAGAACACCCGAGGGAGCTTTCTTT
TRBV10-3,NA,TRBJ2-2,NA,CAISVAAATGELFF,TGTGCCATCAGTGTGGCGGCGGCCACCGGGGAGCTGTTTTTT
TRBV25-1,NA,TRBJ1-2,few,CASSGIHIKDYGYTF,TGTGCCAGCAGTGGAATTCACATCAAGGACTATGGCTACACCTTC
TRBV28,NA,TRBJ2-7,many,CASSLLQSGTYEQYF,TGTGCCAGCAGTTTACTGCAATCAGGGACCTACGAGCAGTACTTC
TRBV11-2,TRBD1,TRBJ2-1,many,CASSLDRTGQGAPGEQFF,TGTGCCAGCAGCTTAGACCGGACGGGACAGGGGGCGCCGGGTGAGCAGTTCTTC
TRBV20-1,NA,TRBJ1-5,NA,CSAKDSNLSNQPQHF,TGCAGTGCAAAGGACAGCAACCTTAGCAATCAGCCCCAGCATTTT
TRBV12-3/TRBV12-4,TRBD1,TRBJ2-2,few,CASRLAGTGATGELFF,TGTGCCAGCAGACTCGCCGGGACAGGAGCCACCGGGGAGCTGTTTTTT
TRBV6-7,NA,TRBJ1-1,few,CASDALNTEAFF,TGTGCCAGTGACGCTCTGAACACTGAAGCTTTCTTT
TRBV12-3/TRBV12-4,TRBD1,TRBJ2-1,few,CASSQTGEEFF,TGTGCCAGCAGTCAGACAGGGGAAGAGTTCTTC
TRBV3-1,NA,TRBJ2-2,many,CASSRTDTGELFF,TGTGCCAGCAGTCGGACGGACACCGGGGAGCTGTTTTTT
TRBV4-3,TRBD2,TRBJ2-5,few,CASSQEGLAGETQYF,TGCGCCAGCAGCCAAGAAGGGCTAGCGGGGGAGACCCAGTACTTC
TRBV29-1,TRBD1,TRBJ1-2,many,CSVDVRGNYGYTF,TGCAGCGTTGATGTCAGGGGGAACTATGGCTACACCTTC
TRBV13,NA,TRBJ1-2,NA,CASSMDRSNYGYTF,TGTGCCAGCAGCATGGACAGATCCAACTATGGCTACACCTTC
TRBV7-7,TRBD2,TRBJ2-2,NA,CASSLLLAGNTGELFF,TGTGCTAGCAGCTTATTATTAGCGGGGAACACCGGGGAGCTGTTTTTT
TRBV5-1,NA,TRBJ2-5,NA,CASSRQAGREETQYF,TGCGCCAGCAGTCGACAAGCCGGCAGGGAAGAGACCCAGTACTTC
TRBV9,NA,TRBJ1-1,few,CASSVAGWDTEAFF,TGTGCCAGCAGCGTAGCTGGGTGGGACACTGAAGCTTTCTTT
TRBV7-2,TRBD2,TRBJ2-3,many,CASRASGRVQYF,TGTGCCAGCAGAGCTAGCGGGAGGGTGCAGTATTTT
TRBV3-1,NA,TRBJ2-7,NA,CASSPLGEFYEQYF,TGTGCCAGCAGCCCGTTGGGGGAGTTCTACGAGCAGTACTTC
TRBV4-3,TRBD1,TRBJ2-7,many,CASSPPSGGRGEQYF,TGCGCCAGCAGCCCTCCTTCAGGGGGCCGGGGCGAGCAGTACTTC
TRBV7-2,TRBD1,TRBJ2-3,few,CASGGTGTQYF,TGTGCCAGCGGCGGGACAGGGACGCAGTATTTT
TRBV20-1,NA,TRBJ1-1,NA,CSASGPSGTEAFF,TGCAGTGCTTCGGGACCCAGTGGGACTGAAGCTTTCTTT
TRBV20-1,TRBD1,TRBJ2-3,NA,CSATVQGATDTQYF,TGCAGTGCCACCGTGCAGGGGGCCACAGATACGCAGTATTTT
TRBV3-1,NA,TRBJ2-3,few,CASSQGGIYGQYF,TGTGCCAGCAGCCAAGGCGGTATATACGGGCAGTATTTT
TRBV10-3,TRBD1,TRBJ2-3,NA,CAISEIDRDRVTDTQYF,TGTGCCATCAGTGAGATAGATCGGGACAGGGTCACAGATACGCAGTATTTT
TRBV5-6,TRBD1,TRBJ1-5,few,CASSFGDSFGNQPQHF,TGTGCCAGCAGCTTTGGGGACAGCTTTGGGAATCAGCCCCAGCATTTT
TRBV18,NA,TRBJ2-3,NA,CASSPSGNTDTQYF,TGTGCCAGCTCACCATCAGGGAACACAGATACGCAGTATTTT
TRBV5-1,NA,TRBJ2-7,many,CASSSGLVSYEQYF,TGCGCCAGCAGCTCAGGACTGGTTTCCTACGAGCAGTACTTC
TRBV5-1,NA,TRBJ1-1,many,CASSLAGTNTEAFF,TGCGCCAGCAGCTTGGCCGGGACTAACACTGAAGCTTTCTTT
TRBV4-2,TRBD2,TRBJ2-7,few,CASSQGRESYEQYF,TGTGCCAGCAGCCAAGGGCGGGAGTCCTACGAGCAGTACTTC
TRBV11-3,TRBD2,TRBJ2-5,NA,CASSFSGRETQYF,TGTGCCAGCAGCTTTAGCGGGAGAGAGACCCAGTACTTC
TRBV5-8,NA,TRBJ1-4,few,CASSLGLGLNEKLFF,TGTGCCAGCAGCTTGGGTCTGGGACTTAATGAAAAACTGTTTTTT
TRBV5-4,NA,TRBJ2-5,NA,CASSDKTKAPQETQYF,TGTGCCAGCAGCGACAAAACAAAAGCCCCCCAAGAGACCCAGTACTTC